The sequence of this TCR beta chain was determined in a study of shared clonotypes between healthy human individuals. Study-level points and caveats: Generation probability values for non-shared clonotypes were lower than those for clonotypes shared by all four donors. It was observed that roughly 5.5% of naive CD4 clonotypes were shared across a handful of donors.

In regard to this clone: As yet, its antigen is unknown.

TCRdb's table, derived via immunoSEQ multiplex PCR, lists solely in-frame clones and lacks some. The sample yields some 2 million clones, around 96% seen once. CD45RO-negative, CCR7-positively selected cells formed the naive CD8 fraction, excluding terminally differentiated effector memory CD45RA+ cells. This CDR3 is 13 amino acids long. Germline V lookup: CDR1 LNHDA, CDR2 SQIVND (reference sequence). Between the trimmed V and J ends, which lost 3 bases and 6 bases, there was a span of 9 bases. The sequenced sample consisted of naive CD8+ T cells sorted from blood. This sequence joins TRBV19 and TRBJ2-1, with no clear D. This TCR came from a man aged 18 to 35 in good health. Here the CDR3 reads CASSIGVPNEQFF. The DNA of the CDR3 is TGTGCCAGTAGTATTGGGGTCCCCAATGAGCAGTTCTTC.